Listed below are T cell receptor beta chains from one sample, sequenced in a study of T cell responses to AZD1222 COVID-19 vaccine. The data were produced by immunoSEQ multiplex PCR, yet TCRdb's version contains in-frame clones alone and is incomplete. The repertoire includes under 200,000 clones, roughly 90% of them detected once, and roughly 0.98% sits in the top ten. Material: peripheral blood, obtained on day 0 of AZD1222 vaccination. The origin of the receptors is an adult in good health. Both conserved end residues are part of each CDR3. The order of the fields is J gene, V gene, clone size, D gene, CDR3 protein, CDR3 DNA. D genes are given only for firm matches. Part of the rows lack a size; the others show once, few, many or a class for expanded clones.

>TRBJ2-7|TRBV6-6|NA|NA
CASSYSQGTYEQYF
TGTGCCAGCAGTTACTCCCAGGGTACCTACGAGCAGTACTTC
>TRBJ2-1|TRBV18|NA|TRBD2
CASSRSSGNEQFF
TGTGCCAGCTCACGAAGTAGCGGGAATGAGCAGTTCTTC
>TRBJ1-1|TRBV2|NA|NA
CASGVGWGANEAFF
TGTGCCAGCGGAGTGGGTTGGGGGGCAAATGAAGCTTTCTTT
>TRBJ2-7|TRBV7-9|NA|TRBD1
CASSFGTGSYEQYF
TGTGCCAGCAGCTTCGGGACAGGGTCCTACGAGCAGTACTTC
>TRBJ2-7|TRBV28|NA|NA
CASGQNYEQYF
TGTGCCAGCGGGCAGAACTACGAGCAGTACTTC
>TRBJ2-7|TRBV3-1/TRBV3-2|NA|TRBD2
CASSQVAGVPYEQYF
TGTGCCAGCAGCCAAGTAGCGGGAGTCCCGTACGAGCAGTACTTC
>TRBJ2-7|TRBV11-2|NA|TRBD1
CASSSNRDSSYEQYF
TGTGCCAGCAGCTCAAATCGGGACAGCTCCTACGAGCAGTACTTC
>TRBJ2-7|TRBV6-2/TRBV6-3|NA|TRBD2
CASSYSGGGSSYEQYF
TGTGCCAGCAGTTACTCGGGCGGCGGGAGCTCCTACGAGCAGTACTTC
>TRBJ1-2|TRBV19|NA|TRBD1
CASITNRDSRANYGYTF
TGTGCCAGTATCACTAATAGGGACAGCAGAGCTAACTATGGCTACACCTTC
>TRBJ1-3|TRBV19|NA|TRBD1
CATQITGVTGNTIYF
TGTGCCACTCAAATCACAGGGGTTACTGGAAACACCATATATTTT
>TRBJ1-2|TRBV19|NA|TRBD1
CASSTEGAGGFRNYGYTF
TGTGCCAGTAGTACCGAAGGCGCAGGGGGCTTCCGTAACTATGGCTACACCTTC
>TRBJ2-4|TRBV5-1|once|NA
CASSNGTYKNIQYF
TGCGCCAGCAGTAACGGGACTTACAAAAACATTCAGTACTTC
>TRBJ1-1|TRBV19|NA|NA
CASSPRYSEAFF
TGTGCCAGTAGTCCCCGATACTCTGAAGCTTTCTTT
>TRBJ1-2|TRBV19|NA|NA
CASSGFSDYGYTF
TGTGCCAGTAGTGGTTTTTCGGACTATGGCTACACCTTC
>TRBJ2-1|TRBV6-1|NA|TRBD2
CASSAGTSGGSNEQFF
TGTGCCAGCAGTGCCGGGACTAGCGGGGGATCCAATGAGCAGTTCTTC
>TRBJ2-1|TRBV2|NA|TRBD2
CASSGSMYNEQFF
TGTGCCAGTAGCGGGAGTATGTACAATGAGCAGTTCTTC
>TRBJ1-1|TRBV28|NA|TRBD1
CASRTGGYRAEAFF
TGTGCCAGCAGGACAGGGGGCTATCGGGCTGAAGCTTTCTTT
>TRBJ2-7|TRBV11-2|NA|NA
CASSLVTEGYYEQYF
TGTGCCAGCAGCTTAGTTACCGAAGGGTATTACGAGCAGTACTTC
>TRBJ2-1|TRBV9|NA|NA
CASNAPGKGVYNEQFF
TGTGCCAGCAACGCCCCAGGAAAGGGGGTCTACAATGAGCAGTTCTTC
>TRBJ1-4|TRBV28|NA|TRBD1
CASSTRQGTTNEKLFF
TGTGCCAGCAGTACCCGACAGGGCACAACTAATGAAAAACTGTTTTTT
>TRBJ1-3|TRBV18|NA|TRBD1
CASSHNYRGSAGNTIYF
TGTGCCAGCTCCCATAATTACAGGGGGTCGGCTGGAAACACCATATATTTT
>TRBJ2-3|TRBV10-1|NA|TRBD1
CASSDWDRGSTDTQYF
TGCGCCAGCAGTGATTGGGACAGGGGTTCGACAGATACGCAGTATTTT
>TRBJ1-2|TRBV7-9|once|TRBD1
CASSLQGAGLRWGYTF
TGTGCCAGCAGCTTACAGGGGGCAGGCCTCAGATGGGGCTACACCTTC
>TRBJ1-1|TRBV27|NA|NA
CASGSDTEAFF
TGTGCCAGCGGGTCTGACACTGAAGCTTTCTTT
>TRBJ1-2|TRBV5-1|NA|NA
CASSWERGAKNYGYTF
TGCGCCAGCAGCTGGGAACGGGGGGCGAAGAACTATGGCTACACCTTC
>TRBJ1-2|TRBV19|NA|TRBD1
CASHRGGRGGYGYTF
TGTGCCAGTCACAGAGGGGGCAGGGGAGGCTATGGCTACACCTTC
>TRBJ1-3|TRBV18|NA|NA
CASSPWTDFISGNTIYF
TGTGCCAGCTCACCCTGGACAGACTTTATCTCTGGAAACACCATATATTTT